These 22 T cell receptor beta chains came from one sample sequenced in a study of blood T cell repertoires in COVID-19. TCRdb's copy holds only in-frame clones and misses some; the assay was immunoSEQ multiplex PCR. The sample carries tens of thousands of clones, about 86% recorded once. The sequenced material came from peripheral blood. The receptor set was obtained from a woman aged 60 to 75 with acute or convalescent COVID-19.

The V gene is TRBV30, the J gene TRBJ2-5; TRBD2 matches at 8 bases. The CDR3 totals 14 residues. With 3 bases clipped from V and 5 bases from J, the junction kept 8 bases outside the gene matches. CDR1 GTSNPN and CDR2 SVGIG come from the germline V gene (reference sequence). CDR3 loop: CAWSSGGSVETQYF. DNA for the CDR3: TGTGCCTGGAGCTCGGGGGGGTCCGTGGAGACCCAGTACTTC.

The rearrangement links TRBV30 to TRBJ2-5, with D possibly TRBD2 on 6 matching bases. Germline V gene lookup returns CDR1 GTSNPN and CDR2 SVGIG (reference sequence). This CDR3 contains 15 residues. Trimming shortened V by 0 bases and J by 3 bases, and 14 bases separated the two germline ends. CDR3: CAWSVLGGPKETQYF. In DNA form, the CDR3 reads TGTGCCTGGAGTGTACTCGGGGGACCTAAAGAGACCCAGTACTTC. The whole variable domain, filled in from reference TRBV30 and TRBJ2-5, reads SQTIHQWPATLVQPVGSPLSLECTVEGTSNPNLYWYRQAAGRGLQLLFYSVGIGQISSEVPQNLSASRPQDRQFILSSKKLLLSDSGFYLCAWSVLGGPKETQYFGPGTRLLVL.

The rearrangement joins TRBV18 to TRBJ2-1, with D tentatively TRBD2 (6 bases). This CDR3 region has 14 residues. The V gene's germline CDR1 is KGHSH and CDR2 LQKENI. V dropped 3 bases and J dropped 5 bases, with 11 bases sitting between them. For the CDR3, the DNA is TGTGCCAGCTCACCGATGGGGGGTGACAATGAGCAGTTCTTC. This codes for CASSPMGGDNEQFF.

The chain recombines TRBV6-2 or TRBV6-3 with TRBJ1-5; 7 bases align to TRBD1. Germline V lookup: CDR1 MNHEY, CDR2 SVGEGT. The CDR3 runs to 12 residues. V lost 6 bases to trimming and J lost 9 bases; unmatched junction nucleotides: 5. The CDR3 is CASSQRQGPQHF. CDR3 bases: TGTGCCAGCAGCCAGAGACAGGGGCCCCAGCATTTT.

This clone has a handful of counts. J is TRBJ2-7 and V is TRBV3-1 (or the pseudogene TRBV3-2); 8 nucleotides line up with TRBD2. Germline V gives CDR1 LGHDT, CDR2 YNNKEL (reference sequence). The CDR3 has 14 amino acids. The ends lost 4 bases at V and 2 bases at J; junction bases unmatched: 4. Written as DNA, the CDR3 is TGTGCCAGCAGCCTGGGACTAGGGCCCTACGAGCAGTACTTC. Translation: CASSLGLGPYEQYF.

The rearrangement joins TRBV28 to TRBJ2-7; possibly TRBD2 for D (5 bases). V was pared by 11 bases and J by 0 bases, with 14 bases between. Germline CDR1 MDHEN, CDR2 SYDVKM. CDR3 size: 13 residues. CDR3 residues: CAAGVPRSYEQYF. The CDR3, as DNA: TGTGCCGCCGGGGTCCCTCGCTCCTACGAGCAGTACTTC.

The gene calls are TRBV6-5 and TRBJ2-2, with TRBD1 matching 8 bases. The CDR3 loop spans 14 amino acids. The germline CDR1 and CDR2 sequences are MNHEY and SVGAGI. With 7 bases clipped from V and 8 bases from J, the junction kept 9 bases outside the gene matches. The CDR3 sequence is CASTLDRAAGELFF. CDR3 bases: TGTGCCAGCACCTTGGACAGGGCTGCTGGGGAGCTGTTTTTT.

This chain links TRBV3-1 (or the pseudogene TRBV3-2) with TRBJ2-7; D is unclear. There are 14 residues in the CDR3. V was trimmed by 0 bases and J by 4 bases, leaving 10 bases between them. Looked up from germline, CDR1 is LGHDT and CDR2 is YNNKEL (reference sequence). CDR3 amino acids: CASSQDPKAYEQYF. DNA of the CDR3: TGTGCCAGCAGCCAAGATCCGAAAGCGTACGAGCAGTACTTC.

This chain uses TRBV19 with TRBJ1-4; 7 positions match TRBD1. V lost 8 bases, J lost 0 bases, and 3 bases stayed unmatched. Germline V lookup: CDR1 LNHDA, CDR2 SQIVND (reference sequence). The CDR3 is 14 residues long. The CDR3 nucleotides read TGTGCCAGTCGCGACAGGGCAACTAATGAAAAACTGTTTTTT. It yields the protein CASRDRATNEKLFF.

This clone came up once. CDR3 in amino acids: CASRASTSGIWELFF. The CDR3 region has the DNA TGCGCCAGCAGGGCATCGACTAGCGGGATCTGGGAGCTGTTTTTT. V is TRBV5-1 and J is TRBJ2-2, with 11 bases aligning to TRBD2. Germline lookup yields CDR1 SGHRS and CDR2 YFSETQ. The CDR3 extends over 15 amino acids. Trimming at V came to 5 bases and at J to 9 bases, leaving 9 bases not matched to a gene.

This chain joins TRBV6-1 and TRBJ1-2, with D perhaps TRBD1 (6 bases). V lost 3 bases and J 8 bases, leaving 25 bases between the germline ends. CDR1 is MNHNS and CDR2 is SASEGT in the germline V gene. The CDR3 covers 17 residues. The CDR3 sequence: CASSDGGRGAMVRGYTF. As DNA, the CDR3 is TGTGCCAGCAGTGACGGGGGTCGGGGGGCGATGGTCAGAGGCTACACCTTC.

This CDR3 reads CASSVELSSNYGYTF. In nucleotides, the CDR3 is TGTGCCAGCAGCGTAGAGCTTAGCTCTAACTATGGCTACACCTTC. The V gene is TRBV9, the J gene TRBJ1-2; D not resolved. This CDR3 contains 15 residues. V lost 0 bases and J lost 0, with 9 bases in between. The V gene's germline CDR1 is SGDLS and CDR2 YYNGEE.

The rearrangement joins TRBV18 to TRBJ1-5, with 8 positions matching TRBD1. This CDR3 has 15 residues. V shed 1 base and J 10 bases; nucleotides not matched to a gene: 9. Germline V gene lookup returns CDR1 KGHSH and CDR2 LQKENI. The CDR3 coding sequence is TGTGCCAGCTCACCACAGGACAGGGCAATCAGCCCCCAGCATTTT. Translating it yields CASSPQDRAISPQHF.

This clone was seen only once. The chain has TRBV16 and TRBJ2-3, with TRBD1 matching 10 bases. This CDR3 contains 17 residues. CDR1 and CDR2 (germline): KGHSY, FQNENV. After removal of 3 bases from V and 2 bases from J, the junction contained 8 bases not matched to a gene. The CDR3 sequence is CASSQNSGTGVTDTQYF. The CDR3 DNA is TGTGCCAGCAGCCAGAACAGTGGGACAGGGGTCACAGATACGCAGTATTTT.

This chain links TRBV10-1 with TRBJ2-7; 7 positions match TRBD2. This CDR3 comprises 14 residues. CDR1 and CDR2 from the germline V gene are WNHNN and SYGVQD (reference sequence). The junction had 5 bases not matched to a gene; V was cut back by 0 bases and J by 6 bases. This CDR3 reads CASSESGLFGEQYF. The CDR3 DNA sequence: TGCGCCAGCAGTGAGTCGGGACTATTCGGCGAGCAGTACTTC.

The V call is TRBV6-5, the J call TRBJ1-2; TRBD1 matches at 8 bases. CDR3 size: 13 residues. Germline V gene data show CDR1 as MNHEY and CDR2 as SVGAGI. V lost 6 bases, J lost 2 bases, and 2 bases stayed unmatched. CDR3 in DNA: TGTGCCAGCAGCCGGGACAGGAACTATGGCTACACCTTC. Translating gives CASSRDRNYGYTF.

This sequence joins TRBV5-6 and TRBJ2-3, with a tentative D call TRBD1 (5 bases). This CDR3 region has 12 residues. CDR1 and CDR2 from the germline V gene are SGHDT and YYEEEE. Deletions cut 0 bases from V and 8 bases from J, with 7 bases between. The CDR3 sequence: CASSLAGPTQYF. The CDR3 nucleotides are TGTGCCAGCAGCTTGGCAGGGCCTACGCAGTATTTT.

The chain links TRBV11-2 to TRBJ2-3; 8 nucleotides align to TRBD2. In germline, CDR1 is SGHAT, CDR2 FQNNGV. The CDR3 is 15 residues long. Unmatched junction bases numbered 10, after V lost 5 bases and J lost 6 bases. CDR3 in DNA: TGTGCCAGCAGCCCAATCGGTCGGGGGGGGGATACGCAGTATTTT. Protein: CASSPIGRGGDTQYF.

CDR3 DNA: TGCAGCGCGGAACAGGGAGGGGGGAACTACGAGCAGTACTTC. It yields the protein CSAEQGGGNYEQYF. The V call is TRBV29-1, the J call TRBJ2-7; D is possibly TRBD2 (7 bases). The germline V gene has CDR1 SQVTM and CDR2 ANQGSEA. The CDR3 runs 14 residues. V was trimmed by 7 bases and J by 3 bases, leaving 19 bases between them.

The gene calls are TRBV5-4 and TRBJ2-7; 9 bases fit TRBD2. Germline CDR1 is SGHNT and CDR2 is YYREEE (reference sequence). V dropped 3 bases and J dropped 6; count of bases not matched to a gene: 10. The CDR3 is made up of 15 amino acids. The DNA for the CDR3 is TGTGCCAGCAGCTGGGGGACTAGCCGTGATGGCGAGCAGTACTTC. Translating it yields CASSWGTSRDGEQYF.

This clone was seen once. The junction differs from germline at one of its ends, possibly a read error. The chain's CDR3 is CAITAGAGGSRNTIYF. CDR3 bases: TGTGCCATCACCGCCGGGGCAGGGGGCTCTAGAAACACCATATATTTT. The gene calls are TRBV10-3 and TRBJ1-3; 8 bases are shared with TRBD1. Germline CDR1 and CDR2: ENHRY and SYGVKD. The CDR3 spans 16 residues.

The rearrangement uses TRBV4-3 and TRBJ2-1, with a possible D match to TRBD2 (6 bases). V was clipped by 4 bases and J by 4 bases, with 20 bases between them. Looked up from germline, CDR1 is LGHNA and CDR2 is YSLEER. CDR3 size: 17 residues. The CDR3 bases are TGCGCCAGCAGCCCACGGCGGGGCTCAACGCTTTACAATGAGCAGTTCTTC. Encoded protein: CASSPRRGSTLYNEQFF.